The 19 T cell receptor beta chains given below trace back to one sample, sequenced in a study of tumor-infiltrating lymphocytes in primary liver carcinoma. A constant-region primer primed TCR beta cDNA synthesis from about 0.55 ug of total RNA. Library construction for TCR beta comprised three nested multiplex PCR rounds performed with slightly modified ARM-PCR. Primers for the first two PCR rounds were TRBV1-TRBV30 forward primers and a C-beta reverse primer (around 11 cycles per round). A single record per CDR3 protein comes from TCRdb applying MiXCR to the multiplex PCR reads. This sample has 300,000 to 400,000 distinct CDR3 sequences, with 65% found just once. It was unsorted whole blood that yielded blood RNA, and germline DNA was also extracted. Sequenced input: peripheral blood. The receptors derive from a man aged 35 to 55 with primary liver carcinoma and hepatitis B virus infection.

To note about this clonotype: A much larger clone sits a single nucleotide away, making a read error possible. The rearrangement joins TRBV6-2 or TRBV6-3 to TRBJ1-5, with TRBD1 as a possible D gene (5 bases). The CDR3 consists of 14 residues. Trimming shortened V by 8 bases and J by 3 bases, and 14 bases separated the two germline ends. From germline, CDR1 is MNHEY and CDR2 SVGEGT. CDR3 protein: CASLKDNINQPQHF. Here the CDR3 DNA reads TGTGCCAGCTTAAAGGACAATATCAATCAGCCCCAGCATTTT.

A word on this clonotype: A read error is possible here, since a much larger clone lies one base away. This chain's CDR3 is CASNQRRAPAGELFF. The CDR3 nucleotides are TGCGCCAGCAACCAGCGAAGGGCACCGGCCGGGGAGCTGTTTTTT. The rearrangement joins TRBV4-3 to TRBJ2-2, with unresolved D. The CDR3 totals 15 residues. Germline CDR1 reads LGHNA; CDR2 reads YSLEER. V gave up 7 bases and J gave up 6 bases, with 18 bases separating them.

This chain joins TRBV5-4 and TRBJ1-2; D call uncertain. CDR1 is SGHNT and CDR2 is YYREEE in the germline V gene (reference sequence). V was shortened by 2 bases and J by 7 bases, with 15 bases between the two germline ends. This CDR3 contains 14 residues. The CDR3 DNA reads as TGTGCCAGCAGCTTCAAGGAGTGCTCGGGTGGCTACACCTTC. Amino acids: CASSFKECSGGYTF.

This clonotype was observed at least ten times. The CDR3 sequence is CASRDRDQETQYF. The CDR3 DNA is TGTGCCAGCAGGGACAGAGACCAAGAGACCCAGTACTTC. The chain is built from TRBV6-1 and TRBJ2-5; D perhaps matches TRBD1 (6 bases). The CDR3 loop spans 13 amino acids. Looked up from germline, CDR1 is MNHNS and CDR2 is SASEGT. The V and J ends lost 6 bases and 0 bases respectively, with 8 bases between them.

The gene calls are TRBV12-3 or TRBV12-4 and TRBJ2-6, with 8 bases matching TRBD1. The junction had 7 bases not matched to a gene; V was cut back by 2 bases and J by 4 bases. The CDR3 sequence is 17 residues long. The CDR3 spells CASSLQGASTGANVLTF. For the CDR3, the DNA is TGTGCCAGCAGTTTACAGGGGGCAAGCACCGGGGCCAACGTCCTGACTTTC.

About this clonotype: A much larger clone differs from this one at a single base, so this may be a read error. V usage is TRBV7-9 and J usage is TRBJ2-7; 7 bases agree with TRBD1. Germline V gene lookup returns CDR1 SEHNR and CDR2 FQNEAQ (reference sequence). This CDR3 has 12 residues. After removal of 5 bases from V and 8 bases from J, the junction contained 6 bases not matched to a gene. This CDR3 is CASSQGQSQQYF. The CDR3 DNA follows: TGTGCCAGCAGCCAGGGACAGAGCCAGCAGTACTTC.

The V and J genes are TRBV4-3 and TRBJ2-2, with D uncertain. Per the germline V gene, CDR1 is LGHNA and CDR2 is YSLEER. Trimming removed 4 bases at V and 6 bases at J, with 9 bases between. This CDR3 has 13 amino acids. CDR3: CASSLVTAGELFF. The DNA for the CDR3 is TGCGCCAGCAGCCTGGTTACAGCCGGGGAGCTGTTTTTT.

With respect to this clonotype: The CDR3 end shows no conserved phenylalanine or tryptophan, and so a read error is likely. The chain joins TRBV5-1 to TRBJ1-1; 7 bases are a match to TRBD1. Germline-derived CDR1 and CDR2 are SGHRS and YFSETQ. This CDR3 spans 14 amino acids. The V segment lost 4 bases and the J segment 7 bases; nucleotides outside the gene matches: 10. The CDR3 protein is CASSADRASIEAFS. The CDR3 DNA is TGCGCCAGCAGCGCTGACAGGGCGAGTATTGAAGCTTTCTCT.

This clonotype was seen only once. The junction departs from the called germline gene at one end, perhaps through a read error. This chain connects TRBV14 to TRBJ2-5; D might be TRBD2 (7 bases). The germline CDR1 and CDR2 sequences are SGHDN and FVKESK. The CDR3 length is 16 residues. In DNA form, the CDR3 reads TGTGCCAGCGGCCAAGGCCGGGGGGCTATCCAAGAGACCCAGTACTTC. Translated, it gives CASGQGRGAIQETQYF. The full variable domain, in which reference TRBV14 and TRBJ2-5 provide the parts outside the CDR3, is EAGVTQFPSHSVIEKGQTVTLRCDPISGHDNLYWYRRVMGKEIKFLLHFVKESKQDESGMPNNRFLAERTGGTYSTLKVQPAELEDSGVYFCASGQGRGAIQETQYFGPGTRLLVL.

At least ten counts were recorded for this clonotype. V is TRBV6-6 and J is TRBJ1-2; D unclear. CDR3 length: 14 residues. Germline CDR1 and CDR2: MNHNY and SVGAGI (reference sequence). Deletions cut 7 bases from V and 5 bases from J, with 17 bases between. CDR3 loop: CASNVGSSGYGYTF. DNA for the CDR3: TGTGCCAGCAACGTCGGCAGTTCCGGATATGGCTACACCTTC.

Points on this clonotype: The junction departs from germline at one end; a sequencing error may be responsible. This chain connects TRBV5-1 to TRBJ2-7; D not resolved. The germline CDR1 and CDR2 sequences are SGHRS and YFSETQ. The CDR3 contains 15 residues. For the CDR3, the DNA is TGCGCCAGCAGCTACAAGACTTGCGGTACCTACGAACAGTACTTC. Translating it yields CASSYKTCGTYEQYF.

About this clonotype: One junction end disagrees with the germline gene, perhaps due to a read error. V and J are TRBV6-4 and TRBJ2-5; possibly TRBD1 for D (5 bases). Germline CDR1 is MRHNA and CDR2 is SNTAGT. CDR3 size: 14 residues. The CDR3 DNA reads TGTGCCAGCAATGACCACCAGGGCCAAGAGACCCAGTACTTC. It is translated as CASNDHQGQETQYF.

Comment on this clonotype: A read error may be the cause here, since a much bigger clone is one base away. DNA of the CDR3: TGTGCCAGCAGTGTAGAGGGAGTCACAGATACGCAGTATTTT. Protein: CASSVEGVTDTQYF. V is TRBV6-1 and J is TRBJ2-3; TRBD2 might be the D (5 bases). V was cut by 4 bases and J by 2 bases, with 10 bases left in between. The CDR3 has 14 amino acids. CDR1 and CDR2 from the germline V gene are MNHNS and SASEGT.

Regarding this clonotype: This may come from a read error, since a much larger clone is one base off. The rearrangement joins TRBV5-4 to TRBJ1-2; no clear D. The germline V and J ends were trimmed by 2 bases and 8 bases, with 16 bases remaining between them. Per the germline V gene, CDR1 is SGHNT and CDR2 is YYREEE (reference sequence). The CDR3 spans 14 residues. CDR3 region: CASSFGSNSGGYTF. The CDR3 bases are TGTGCCAGCAGCTTTGGGTCTAATTCGGGAGGCTACACCTTC.

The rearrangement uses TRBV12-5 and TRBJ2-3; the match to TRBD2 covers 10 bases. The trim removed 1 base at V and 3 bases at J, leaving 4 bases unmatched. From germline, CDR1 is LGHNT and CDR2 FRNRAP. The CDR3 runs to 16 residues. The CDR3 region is CASGLGTSGMTDTQYF. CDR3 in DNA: TGTGCTAGTGGTTTGGGTACTAGCGGGATGACAGATACGCAGTATTTT.

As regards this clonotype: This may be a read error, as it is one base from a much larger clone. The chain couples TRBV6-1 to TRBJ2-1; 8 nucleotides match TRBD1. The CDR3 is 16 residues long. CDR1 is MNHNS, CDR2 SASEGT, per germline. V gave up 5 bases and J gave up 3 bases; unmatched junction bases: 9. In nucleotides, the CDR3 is TGTGCCAGCAGTTCCCGATCGGGACAGGTCTACAATGAGCAGTTCTTC. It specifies CASSSRSGQVYNEQFF.

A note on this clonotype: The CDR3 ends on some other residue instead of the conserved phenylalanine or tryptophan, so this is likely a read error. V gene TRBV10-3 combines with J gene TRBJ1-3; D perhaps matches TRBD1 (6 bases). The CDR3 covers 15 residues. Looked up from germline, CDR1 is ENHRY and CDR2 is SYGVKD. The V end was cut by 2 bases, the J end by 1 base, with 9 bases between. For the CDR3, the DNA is TGTGCCATCAGTGAGAACAGGGTTTCTGGAAACACCATATATTCT. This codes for CAISENRVSGNTIYS.

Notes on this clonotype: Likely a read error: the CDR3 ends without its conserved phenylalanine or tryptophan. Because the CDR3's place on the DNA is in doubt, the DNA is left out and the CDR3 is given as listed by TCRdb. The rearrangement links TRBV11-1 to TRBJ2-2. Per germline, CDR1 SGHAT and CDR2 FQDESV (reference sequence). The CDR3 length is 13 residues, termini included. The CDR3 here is CASSLEETGELFS.

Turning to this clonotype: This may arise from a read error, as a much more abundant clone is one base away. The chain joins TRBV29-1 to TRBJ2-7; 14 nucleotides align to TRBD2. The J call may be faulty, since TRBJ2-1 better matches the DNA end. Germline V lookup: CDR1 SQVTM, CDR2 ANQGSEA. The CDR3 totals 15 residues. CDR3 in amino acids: CTQGTSGSRDYEQFF. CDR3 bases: TGCACCCAAGGGACTAGCGGGAGTAGGGACTACGAGCAGTTCTTC.